A single sample gave rise to the 5 T cell receptor beta chains below, sequenced in a study of T-cell memory formation after mild COVID-19. MiXCR, run by TCRdb on the 5' RACE reads, gives a single entry per CDR3 protein. Of some 310,000 distinct CDR3 sequences listed, 20% to 25% are singletons. Material: PBMCs or a T cell subset sorted from them (not recorded which). The receptors stem from a man aged 18 to 30 who had mild COVID-19 (a few samples of this study predate the infection). Cell type and time point are not known.

This clonotype showed up just a few times. This rearrangement joins TRBV7-7 to TRBJ2-7, with D possibly being TRBD1 (5 bases). This CDR3 has 13 amino acids. V lost 5 bases to trimming and J lost 3 bases, with 11 bases between them. From germline, CDR1 is SSHAT and CDR2 FNYEAQ (reference sequence). The CDR3: CASSTQVDYEQYF. DNA of the CDR3: TGTGCCAGCAGCACACAGGTTGACTACGAGCAGTACTTC. The full variable domain, in which reference TRBV7-7 and TRBJ2-7 provide the parts outside the CDR3, is GAGVSQSPRYKVTKRGQDVTLRCDPISSHATLYWYQQALGQGPEFLTYFNYEAQPDKSGLPSDRFSAERPEGSISTLTIQRTEQRDSAMYRCASSTQVDYEQYFGPGTRLTVT.

This chain connects TRBV20-1 to TRBJ2-2; 12 nucleotides agree with TRBD2. From germline, CDR1 is DFQATT and CDR2 SNEGSKA (reference sequence). Trimming removed 1 base from V and 6 bases from J; junction bases left unmatched: 3. The CDR3 covers 15 residues. CDR3 coding DNA: TGCAGTGCTAGAGGAGGACTAGCGGGGCCCGGGGAGCTGTTTTTT. Its translation is CSARGGLAGPGELFF.

This clonotype has just a few counts. The chain has TRBV9 and TRBJ1-6; D gene unclear. The CDR3 length is 13 residues. Per germline, CDR1 SGDLS and CDR2 YYNGEE. V lost 0 bases to trimming and J lost 10 bases, with 8 bases between them. The CDR3 nucleotides read TGTGCCAGCAGCGTAGGGGGTGAATCACCCCTCCACTTT. It encodes CASSVGGESPLHF.

The V and J genes are TRBV6-5 and TRBJ1-1; D is unclear. V lost 0 bases, J lost 11 bases, and 13 bases lay in between. CDR1 and CDR2 from the germline V gene are MNHEY and SVGAGI. The CDR3 is 13 residues long. CDR3 DNA sequence: TGTGCCAGCAGTTACTCTCGGTACGATGTTGCTTTCTTT. Translating gives CASSYSRYDVAFF.

The CDR3 protein is CASRPGTGGAGTGELFF. The CDR3 region has the DNA TGTGCCAGCAGGCCCGGGACAGGTGGCGCGGGTACCGGGGAGCTGTTTTTT. V and J are TRBV12-3 or TRBV12-4 and TRBJ2-2; TRBD1 matches at 8 bases. V shed 6 bases and J 5 bases; nucleotides not matched to a gene: 14. This CDR3 comprises 17 residues.